Below, 14 T cell receptor beta chains from the same sample are listed, as sequenced in a study of kidney transplant recipient with SARS-CoV-2 infection. TCRdb called the reads again in MiXCR, with one record for every CDR3 protein. The sample contains about 240,000 distinct CDR3 sequences, around 28% of which appear only once. The specimen comprised a blood sample, sampled at baseline and around day 110 from a kidney transplant recipient. The source is a young adult male patient who had COVID-19 and was a kidney transplant recipient. Part of the T cells may come from the graft donor.

This clonotype was recorded at least ten times. The V gene is TRBV7-9, the J gene TRBJ2-3, with TRBD2 matching over 9 bases. The CDR3 sequence is 17 residues long. CDR1 and CDR2 from the germline V gene are SEHNR and FQNEAQ (reference sequence). V lost 1 base, J lost 3 bases, and 8 bases stayed unmatched. CDR3 sequence reads: CASSLGAGGPLTDTQYF. The DNA for the CDR3 is TGTGCCAGCAGCTTAGGGGCGGGAGGGCCGTTAACAGATACGCAGTATTTT.

This clonotype was counted ten times or more. The chain couples TRBV6-2 or TRBV6-3 to TRBJ1-5; D perhaps matches TRBD1 (6 bases). The CDR3 runs to 14 residues. Germline V gives CDR1 MNHEY, CDR2 SVGEGT. Trimming pared 5 bases from V and 3 bases from J, leaving 11 bases between. The CDR3 region is CASSRQDVNQPQHF. Here the CDR3 DNA reads TGTGCCAGCAGTCGACAGGACGTCAATCAGCCCCAGCATTTT.

This clonotype was seen a few times. The chain uses TRBV20-1 and TRBJ2-1; the match to TRBD1 covers 9 bases. CDR1 is DFQATT, CDR2 SNEGSKA, per germline (reference sequence). V lost 5 bases and J lost 7; bases outside the gene matches: 12. The CDR3 extends over 15 amino acids. The CDR3 loop is CSAASGTGIGNEQFF. As DNA, the CDR3 is TGCAGTGCTGCGTCCGGGACAGGGATAGGAAATGAGCAGTTCTTC.

This clonotype was counted at least ten times. CDR3 DNA: TGTGCCAGCAGCCGGGTAGCGTTTACCCGAAAGACCTATGGCTACACCTTC. Translation gives CASSRVAFTRKTYGYTF. The chain has TRBV7-8 and TRBJ1-2; D is ambiguous. CDR1 and CDR2 from the germline V gene are SGHVS and FQNEAQ. Trimming shortened V by 5 bases and J by 4 bases, and 23 bases separated the two germline ends. The CDR3 consists of 17 residues.

This clonotype was found many times. The chain uses TRBV12-2 and TRBJ1-2. TRBV12-2 is labeled a pseudogene. This CDR3 spans 17 amino acids. This CDR3 reads CASRGPWTPRKTYGYTF. CDR3 nucleotides: TGTGCAAGTCGCGGCCCATGGACTCCACGAAAGACCTATGGCTACACCTTC.

Comments on this clonotype: This may arise from a read error, as a much more abundant clone is one base away. This chain uses TRBV28 with TRBJ1-3, with no clear D. The germline CDR1 and CDR2 sequences are MDHEN and SYDVKM. The CDR3 is 13 residues long. CDR3 protein: CASSSPSGNTMYF. In DNA, the CDR3 is TGTGCCAGCAGTTCCCCCTCTGGAAACACCATGTATTTT. The whole variable domain, remainder taken from reference TRBV28 and TRBJ1-3, is DVKVTQSSRYLVKRTGEKVFLECVQDMDHENMFWYRQDPGLGLRLIYFSYDVKMKEKGDIPEGYSVSREKKERFSLILESASTNQTSMYLCASSSPSGNTMYFGEGSWLTVV.

There are many counts of this clonotype. The V call is TRBV7-2, the J call TRBJ1-5; possibly TRBD1 for D (6 bases). Deletions cut 1 base from V and 5 bases from J, with 12 bases between. Per germline, CDR1 SGHTA and CDR2 FQGNSA. CDR3 length: 15 residues. CDR3 DNA sequence: TGTGCCAGCAGCTTAGAGGCAGGGGCTGATCAGCCCCAGCATTTT. The encoded protein is CASSLEAGADQPQHF.

This clonotype was detected ten times or more. The chain links TRBV5-4 to TRBJ2-2; the D call may be TRBD1 or TRBD2 (5 bases each). This CDR3 comprises 15 residues. Germline-derived CDR1 and CDR2 are SGHNT and YYREEE (reference sequence). Trimming left V 4 bases short and J 4 bases short, with 14 bases between. The CDR3 sequence is CASSVPGPLTGELFF. CDR3 DNA: TGTGCCAGCAGCGTGCCGGGACCGCTCACCGGGGAGCTGTTTTTT.

This clonotype has a handful of counts. The rearrangement joins TRBV6-5 to TRBJ1-1, with a possible D match to TRBD1 (5 bases). From germline, CDR1 is MNHEY and CDR2 SVGAGI. The CDR3 has 14 residues. V lost 7 bases to trimming and J lost 3 bases, with 15 bases between them. DNA for the CDR3: TGTGCCAGCAACTCCAGGGTGAGGGACACTGAAGCTTTCTTT. This encodes CASNSRVRDTEAFF.

Comment on this clonotype: A read error may explain this, as a much larger clone is one base away. The chain links TRBV6-5 to TRBJ1-2; no reliable D call. Germline lookup yields CDR1 MNHEY and CDR2 SVGAGI. This CDR3 region has 17 residues. V lost 5 bases and J 4 bases, leaving 23 bases between the germline ends. The CDR3 region is CASSTSVSMRKTYGYTF. CDR3 in DNA: TGTGCCAGCAGTACGAGTGTCTCTATGCGAAAGACCTATGGCTACACCTTC.

This clonotype was detected a few times. The chain links TRBV5-1 to TRBJ1-2; D gene unclear. The germline CDR1 and CDR2 sequences are SGHRS and YFSETQ. The CDR3 is 16 residues long. V lost 6 bases to trimming and J lost 4 bases, with 22 bases between them. CDR3 sequence (DNA): TGCGCCAGCACGGAGGTATCGGTTCGAAAGACCTATGGCTACACCTTC. Residues: CASTEVSVRKTYGYTF.

This clonotype was seen many times. The V gene is TRBV11-1, the J gene TRBJ1-2; D is unresolved. The CDR3 has 17 residues. Germline-derived CDR1 and CDR2 are SGHAT and FQDESV (reference sequence). V dropped 4 bases and J dropped 4 bases, with 22 bases sitting between them. The CDR3 is CASSYIDKAGKTYGYTF. DNA for the CDR3: TGTGCCAGCAGCTACATAGATAAGGCTGGAAAGACCTATGGCTACACCTTC.

This clonotype has at least ten counts. The chain uses TRBV12-5 and TRBJ2-5; no firm D call. Germline CDR1 LGHNT, CDR2 FRNRAP. The CDR3 runs 12 residues. Between the trimmed V and J ends, which lost 0 bases and 5 bases, there was a span of 4 bases. This CDR3 reads CASGLVVETQYF. Here the CDR3 DNA reads TGTGCTAGTGGTTTGGTAGTGGAGACCCAGTACTTC.

A remark on this clonotype: A read error may be the cause here, since a much bigger clone is one base away. The chain combines TRBV5-6 with TRBJ1-2; D unclear. The V gene lost 7 bases and the J gene lost 4 bases, with 23 bases spanning the gap. Germline values: CDR1 SGHDT, CDR2 YYEEEE. This CDR3 comprises 16 residues. The DNA for the CDR3 is TGTGCCAGCCCGGGGATCAATAGTCGAGAGACCTATGGCTACACCTTC. This gives the protein CASPGINSRETYGYTF.